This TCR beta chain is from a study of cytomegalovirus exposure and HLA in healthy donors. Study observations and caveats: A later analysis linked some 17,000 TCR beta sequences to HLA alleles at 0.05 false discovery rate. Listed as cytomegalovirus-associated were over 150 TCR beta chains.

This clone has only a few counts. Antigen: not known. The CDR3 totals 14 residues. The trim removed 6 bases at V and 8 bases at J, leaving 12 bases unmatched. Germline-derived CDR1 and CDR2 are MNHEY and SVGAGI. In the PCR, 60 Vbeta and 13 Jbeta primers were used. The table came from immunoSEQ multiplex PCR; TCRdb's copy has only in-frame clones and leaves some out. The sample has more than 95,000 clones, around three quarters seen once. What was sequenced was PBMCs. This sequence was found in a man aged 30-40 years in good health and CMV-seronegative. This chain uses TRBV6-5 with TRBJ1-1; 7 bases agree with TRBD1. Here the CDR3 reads CASREVRGTEEAFF. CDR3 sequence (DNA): TGTGCCAGCAGGGAAGTAAGGGGGACAGAAGAAGCTTTCTTT.